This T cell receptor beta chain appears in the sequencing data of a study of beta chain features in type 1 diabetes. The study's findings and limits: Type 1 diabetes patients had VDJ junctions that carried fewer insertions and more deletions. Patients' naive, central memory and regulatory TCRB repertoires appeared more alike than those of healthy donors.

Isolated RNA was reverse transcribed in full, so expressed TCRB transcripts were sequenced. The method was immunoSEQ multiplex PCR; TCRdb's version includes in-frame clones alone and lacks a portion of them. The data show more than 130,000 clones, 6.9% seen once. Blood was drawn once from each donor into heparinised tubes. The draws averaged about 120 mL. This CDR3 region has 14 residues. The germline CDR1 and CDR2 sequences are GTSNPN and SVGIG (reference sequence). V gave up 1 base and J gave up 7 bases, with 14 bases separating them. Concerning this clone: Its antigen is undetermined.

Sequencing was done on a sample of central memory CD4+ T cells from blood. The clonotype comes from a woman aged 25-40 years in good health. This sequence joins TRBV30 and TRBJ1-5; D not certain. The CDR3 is CAWSASTRRQPQHF. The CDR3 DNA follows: TGTGCCTGGAGTGCTTCCACTCGGAGACAGCCCCAGCATTTT.